These T cell receptor beta chains were read from a single sample in a study of T cell responses to AZD1222 COVID-19 vaccine. TCRdb's copy holds only in-frame clones and misses some; the assay was immunoSEQ multiplex PCR. Of 67,000 or so clones listed, 84% were seen once; the top ten hold about 10%. Specimen: peripheral blood, collected on day 0 of AZD1222 vaccination. These receptors were taken from an adult in good health. The CDR3 runs from the conserved cysteine through the conserved F or W. A D gene is named only where the DNA matches it firmly. Where a row states a size, it is once, few, many or the class of an expanded clone; other rows omit it.

J gene | clone size | CDR3 length | V gene | D gene | CDR3 DNA | CDR3 protein
TRBJ2-5 | few | 14 | TRBV19 | TRBD1 | TGTGCCAGTAGCCCGGGACAGGGGGCAGAGACCCAGTACTTC | CASSPGQGAETQYF
TRBJ2-7 | NA | 16 | TRBV30 | TRBD1 | TGTGCCTGGAGTGTCCACAGACAGGGGCGGACGTACGAGCAGTACTTC | CAWSVHRQGRTYEQYF
TRBJ1-5 | once | 15 | TRBV7-6 | TRBD1 | TGTGCCAGCAGCGAGGCAGGGGGTTTCCCTCAGCCCCAGCATTTT | CASSEAGGFPQPQHF
TRBJ2-2 | NA | 13 | TRBV12-3/TRBV12-4 | NA | TGTGCCAGCAGTTTGATAATTGCGGGGGAGCTGTTTTTT | CASSLIIAGELFF
TRBJ1-1 | NA | 13 | TRBV7-9 | NA | TGTGCCAGCAGTGAGGCCTCTAGGGCTGAAGCTTTCTTT | CASSEASRAEAFF
TRBJ2-7 | NA | 15 | TRBV7-3 | TRBD2 | TGTGCCAGCAGCCCCGCTAGCGGGGTGGGCTACGAGCAGTACTTC | CASSPASGVGYEQYF
TRBJ2-1 | NA | 16 | TRBV24-1 | NA | TGTGCCACCAGTCCGAGCGGGCTCGGGGACTACAATGAGCAGTTCTTC | CATSPSGLGDYNEQFF
TRBJ1-1 | NA | 15 | TRBV7-9 | NA | TGTGCCAGCAGCTTCCCCAGGGGTGTCAACACTGAAGCTTTCTTT | CASSFPRGVNTEAFF
TRBJ1-1 | NA | 17 | TRBV7-6 | NA | TGTGCCAGCAGCTTAAACCCCACATGGGGGACGGGAACTGAAGCTTTCTTT | CASSLNPTWGTGTEAFF
TRBJ2-5 | NA | 16 | TRBV5-1 | TRBD1 | TGCGCCAGCACCATAGGGACAGGGACGACTCAAGAGACCCAGTACTTC | CASTIGTGTTQETQYF
TRBJ2-1 | NA | 15 | TRBV19 | TRBD1 | TGTGCCAGTAGTATAGTCTCGACAGGGACCAATGAGCAGTTCTTC | CASSIVSTGTNEQFF
TRBJ1-3 | few | 15 | TRBV7-8 | TRBD1 | TGTGCCAGCATGCGACAGGGGAACTCTGGAAACACCATATATTTT | CASMRQGNSGNTIYF
TRBJ1-4 | NA | 15 | TRBV9 | TRBD1 | TGTGCCAGCAGCAAGTTCGGGACAGTTAATGAAAAACTGTTTTTT | CASSKFGTVNEKLFF
TRBJ1-6 | NA | 14 | TRBV18 | NA | TGTGCCAGCTCACCTCCTAAAGCTAATTCACCCCTCCACTTT | CASSPPKANSPLHF
TRBJ1-6 | few | 17 | TRBV5-5 | TRBD1 | TGTGCCAGCAGCTTGAATCCGGGGACAGCGTATAATTCACCCCTCCACTTT | CASSLNPGTAYNSPLHF